This TCR beta chain was found in a study of shared clonotypes between healthy human individuals. Study at large: Per donor, three plates held CD4 naive cells, three held CD4 memory, two held CD8 naive and one held CD8 memory.

Selected positively for CCR7 and CD45RO-negative, naive CD8 cells excluded terminally differentiated effector memory CD45RA+ cells. V was shortened by 5 bases and J by 5 bases, with 19 bases between the two germline ends. Looked up from germline, CDR1 is SGHAT and CDR2 is FQNNGV. The CDR3 runs 16 residues. Measured with immunoSEQ multiplex PCR; TCRdb has only the in-frame clones, and not every one. The sample gives roughly 1,800,000 clones, approximately 94% of which show up once; approximately 1% is in the top ten. As to this clone: Its cognate antigen is unknown.

General study points: Expectations were that clonotype sharing among donors would be affected by sequencing depth.

The sample comprised naive CD8+ T cells sorted from blood. This TCR was sampled from a man in his late teens or twenties in good health. The rearrangement links TRBV11-2 to TRBJ2-1; maybe TRBD2 (5 bases). CDR3 in amino acids: CASSPRTGSHHNEQFF. In nucleotides, the CDR3 is TGTGCCAGCAGCCCCCGGACTGGGAGTCACCACAATGAGCAGTTCTTC.